The 20 T cell receptor beta chains below come from one sample, sequenced in a study of cytotoxic CD8 clonotypes in ibrutinib-treated CLL. Assay used: immunoSEQ multiplex PCR; TCRdb lists only in-frame clones, some missing. This sample has some 170,000 clones; nearly 90% occur once, and the top ten carry 3% to 3.5%. The specimen comprised PBMCs, sampled at disease progression, from a patient treated with ibrutinib. These receptors were collected from a human donor with chronic lymphocytic leukemia.

This clone has only a few counts. V usage is TRBV27 and J usage is TRBJ2-1, with D unresolved. The CDR3 is 16 amino acids. Germline V gene sequence: CDR1 MNHEY, CDR2 SMNVEV (reference sequence). Trimming removed 6 bases at V and 0 bases at J, with 15 bases between. CDR3 region: CASSPTSAGSYNEQFF. CDR3 bases: TGTGCCAGCAGCCCGACGAGCGCAGGCTCCTACAATGAGCAGTTCTTC.

V and J are TRBV4-1 and TRBJ1-4; D unresolved. V gave up 3 bases and J gave up 8 bases, with 16 bases separating them. CDR3 length: 15 amino acids. CDR1 is MGHRA and CDR2 is YSYEKL in the germline V gene. DNA of the CDR3: TGCGCCAGCAGCCAGCAACACGGGCTGCAGGAAAAACTGTTTTTT. Its translation: CASSQQHGLQEKLFF.

The chain uses TRBV18 and TRBJ1-1; a possible D gene is TRBD1 (6 bases). In germline, CDR1 is KGHSH, CDR2 LQKENI. This CDR3 contains 15 residues. V lost 2 bases to trimming and J lost 0 bases, with 10 bases between them. The CDR3 DNA is TGTGCCAGCTCACCATCGACAGGTCTGAACACTGAAGCTTTCTTT. Its translation: CASSPSTGLNTEAFF.

This sequence joins TRBV2 and TRBJ2-7, with D possibly matching TRBD2 (6 bases). Germline V lookup: CDR1 SNHLY, CDR2 FYNNEI. V was cut by 8 bases and J by 6 bases, with 17 bases left in between. The CDR3 covers 13 residues. This CDR3 is CASSRNGGGEQYF. CDR3 DNA: TGTGCCAGCTCCCGAAATGGGGGAGGCGAGCAGTACTTC.

V usage is TRBV6-1 and J usage is TRBJ2-7; D gene uncertain. Trimming took off 3 bases at V and 3 bases at J, with 6 bases between the two ends. Germline-derived CDR1 and CDR2 are MNHNS and SASEGT. The CDR3 is made up of 12 amino acids. The CDR3 DNA reads TGTGCCAGCAGTGATGACCTCTACGAGCAGTACTTC. This encodes CASSDDLYEQYF.

The chain has TRBV21-1 and TRBJ2-7; the table's D call of TRBD2 was not tested on the DNA. TRBV21-1 is a pseudogene locus. The CDR3 loop spans 20 amino acids. The CDR3 spells CASSKATGTSGRRKTYEQYF. The CDR3 DNA is TGTGCCAGCAGCAAAGCCACCGGGACTAGCGGGAGGAGGAAGACCTACGAGCAGTACTTC.

The chain employs TRBV7-3 and TRBJ2-3; D remains unclear. The V and J ends lost 5 bases and 0 bases respectively, with 9 bases between them. CDR3 size: 14 residues. Germline lookup yields CDR1 SGHTA and CDR2 FQGTGA. The CDR3 here is CASSVGSSTDTQYF. DNA for the CDR3: TGTGCCAGCAGCGTGGGGTCTAGCACAGATACGCAGTATTTT.

V is TRBV9 and J is TRBJ2-3; 7 bases are a match to TRBD2. V lost 6 bases, J lost 5 bases, and 6 bases stayed unmatched. The CDR3 length is 13 residues. The germline gives CDR1 SGDLS, CDR2 YYNGEE. The CDR3 sequence: CASNGGFIDTQYF. DNA for the CDR3: TGTGCCAGCAACGGGGGGTTTATAGATACGCAGTATTTT.

The V and J genes are TRBV20-1 and TRBJ2-7; unclear D gene. The CDR3 consists of 11 residues. CDR1 DFQATT and CDR2 SNEGSKA come from the germline V gene (reference sequence). V lost 2 bases and J 5 bases, leaving 7 bases between the germline ends. The CDR3 spells CSARKTHEQYF. CDR3 DNA sequence: TGCAGTGCTAGAAAGACTCACGAGCAGTACTTC.

The J gene is TRBJ2-2, the V gene TRBV30, with unresolved D. Looked up from germline, CDR1 is GTSNPN and CDR2 is SVGIG (reference sequence). Between the trimmed V and J ends, which lost 0 bases and 7 bases, there was a span of 9 bases. This CDR3 has 13 amino acids. The CDR3 region has the DNA TGTGCCTGGAGTGTACGAATGTTCGGGGAGCTGTTTTTT. It yields the protein CAWSVRMFGELFF.

The chain is built from TRBV11-3 and TRBJ2-7, with 11 bases fitting TRBD2. The junction had 1 base not matched to a gene; V was cut back by 3 bases and J by 0 bases. Looked up from germline, CDR1 is SGHNT and CDR2 is YENEEA. CDR3 length: 15 amino acids. The CDR3 protein is CASSFSGRASYEQYF. In nucleotides, the CDR3 is TGTGCCAGCAGCTTTAGCGGGAGGGCCTCCTACGAGCAGTACTTC.

The genes are TRBV7-9 and TRBJ1-2; TRBD1 is a possible D gene (6 bases). Trimming pared 1 base from V and 6 bases from J, leaving 15 bases between. This CDR3 is built from 15 residues. From germline, CDR1 is SEHNR and CDR2 FQNEAQ (reference sequence). CDR3 nucleotides: TGTGCCAGCAGCTTAGGATTTCAGGGGTCGGATGGCTACACCTTC. Translated: CASSLGFQGSDGYTF.

The J gene is TRBJ2-2, the V gene TRBV19; 15 positions match TRBD2. J was trimmed by 4 bases and V by 7 bases; bases with no gene match: 10. CDR3 length: 18 amino acids. Germline V gene sequence: CDR1 LNHDA, CDR2 SQIVND (reference sequence). Here the CDR3 reads CASKPRTSGRAGTGELFF. The CDR3 DNA follows: TGTGCCAGTAAACCTCGGACTAGCGGGAGGGCCGGCACCGGGGAGCTGTTTTTT.

This chain joins TRBV11-2 and TRBJ2-3; no firm D call. Between the trimmed V and J ends, which lost 9 bases and 1 base, there was a span of 8 bases. This CDR3 region has 12 residues. Germline values: CDR1 SGHAT, CDR2 FQNNGV. The CDR3 nucleotides read TGTGCCAGTGCTAGGGGCACAGATACGCAGTATTTT. This codes for CASARGTDTQYF.

This chain joins TRBV19 and TRBJ1-2; D remains ambiguous. The germline gives CDR1 LNHDA, CDR2 SQIVND (reference sequence). CDR3 length equals 15 residues. V shed 5 bases and J shed 8 bases, with 21 bases lying between them. The CDR3 coding sequence is TGTGCCAGTAGTTTCCAGAGGACCGGGTCGGGCGGCTACACCTTC. It encodes CASSFQRTGSGGYTF. The full variable domain, its missing parts supplied by reference TRBV19 and TRBJ1-2, is DGGITQSPKYLFRKEGQNVTLSCEQNLNHDAMYWYRQDPGQGLRLIYYSQIVNDFQKGDIAEGYSVSREKKESFPLTVTSAQKNPTAFYLCASSFQRTGSGGYTFGSGTRLTVV.

The chain recombines TRBV28 with TRBJ1-2; D is undetermined. Germline V gene data show CDR1 as MDHEN and CDR2 as SYDVKM. The V gene lost 4 bases and the J gene lost 8 bases, with 8 bases spanning the gap. This CDR3 comprises 11 residues. CDR3 DNA: TGTGCCAGCAGTTCGGACTGGGGCTACACCTTC. It is translated as CASSSDWGYTF.

V usage is TRBV11-3 and J usage is TRBJ2-6; D tentatively reads TRBD1 or TRBD2 (6 bases each). This CDR3 is 15 amino acids long. CDR1 and CDR2 from the germline V gene are SGHNT and YENEEA. Trimming removed 3 bases at V and 3 bases at J, with 9 bases between. This CDR3 reads CASSLGGGGANVLTF. CDR3 sequence (DNA): TGTGCCAGCAGCTTGGGGGGCGGTGGGGCCAACGTCCTGACTTTC.

The chain has TRBV19 and TRBJ2-1; D perhaps matches TRBD1 (5 bases). Trimming pared 5 bases from V and 4 bases from J, leaving 18 bases between. The CDR3 covers 16 residues. Germline values: CDR1 LNHDA, CDR2 SQIVND (reference sequence). CDR3 in DNA: TGTGCCAGTAGTTTTCAAGGGGTATTGGAATACAATGAGCAGTTCTTC. It is translated as CASSFQGVLEYNEQFF. The full variable domain, in which reference TRBV19 and TRBJ2-1 provide the parts outside the CDR3, is DGGITQSPKYLFRKEGQNVTLSCEQNLNHDAMYWYRQDPGQGLRLIYYSQIVNDFQKGDIAEGYSVSREKKESFPLTVTSAQKNPTAFYLCASSFQGVLEYNEQFFGPGTRLTVL.

The chain has TRBV28 and TRBJ1-3; a weak D match, TRBD1 (6 bases). This CDR3 contains 14 residues. CDR1 and CDR2 (germline): MDHEN, SYDVKM. Trimming removed 2 bases at V and 4 bases at J, with 9 bases between. CDR3 sequence reads: CASSLPGGGNTIYF. In DNA, the CDR3 is TGTGCCAGCAGTTTACCGGGGGGCGGAAACACCATATATTTT. Full variable domain (remainder filled in from reference TRBV28 and TRBJ1-3): DVKVTQSSRYLVKRTGEKVFLECVQDMDHENMFWYRQDPGLGLRLIYFSYDVKMKEKGDIPEGYSVSREKKERFSLILESASTNQTSMYLCASSLPGGGNTIYFGEGSWLTVV.

The gene calls are TRBV18 and TRBJ1-2; D remains ambiguous. V dropped 2 bases and J dropped 7 bases, with 11 bases sitting between them. The CDR3 sequence is 13 residues long. CDR1 and CDR2 from the germline V gene are KGHSH and LQKENI. The CDR3 DNA reads TGTGCCAGCTCACCAACCGGGGATGGTGGCTACACCTTC. It is translated as CASSPTGDGGYTF.